This T cell receptor (beta chain) was sequenced during a study of blood T cell repertoires in COVID-19. Per the authors' pipeline: It was from reference gene primer amplification that nucleated cell counts were estimated. Some clones are missing from TCRdb's copy, which holds only in-frame ones; the method was immunoSEQ multiplex PCR. Clone size and V and J calls were adopted from that table, with D and trimming inferred from the DNA. The profile covers approximately 90,000 clones, with about nine tenths appearing a single time and approximately 5% taken by the ten largest. The CDR3 covers 15 residues. After removal of 3 bases from V and 10 bases from J, the junction contained 11 bases not matched to a gene. Germline CDR1 reads SNHLY; CDR2 reads FYNNEI.

The J gene is TRBJ2-4, the V gene TRBV2; 8 bases fit TRBD2. The clonotype was recovered from a woman aged 80 or over with acute or convalescent COVID-19. Sequencing used peripheral blood. CDR3 bases: TGTGCCAGCAGTGATAGGACTAGCTCGGTAGGAATTCAGTACTTC. Translating it yields CASSDRTSSVGIQYF.